This T cell receptor beta chain was retrieved from a study of blood T cells in healthy people across ages. Ten or more counts support this clonotype. Its antigen remains unknown. Germline assignment: CDR1 SQVTM and CDR2 ANQGSEA. This CDR3 spans 14 amino acids. The V segment lost 5 bases and the J segment 5 bases; nucleotides outside the gene matches: 5. Study-level results: Higher naive T cell percentage went strongly together with higher TCR beta diversity.

A second roughly 6 to 11 cycle PCR used barcoded and J-beta primers. One entry per CDR3 protein, called by TCRdb with MiXCR from the 5' RACE reads. In the table there are approximately 670,000 distinct CDR3 sequences, less than 45% of which are singletons. What was sequenced was blood. The chain has TRBV29-1 and TRBJ2-7; 14 bases fit TRBD2. The clonotype comes from a man older than 75 in good health. In nucleotides, the CDR3 is TGCAGCGTTCTGACTAGCGGGAGGGGGAACGAGCAGTACTTC. This translates into CSVLTSGRGNEQYF.